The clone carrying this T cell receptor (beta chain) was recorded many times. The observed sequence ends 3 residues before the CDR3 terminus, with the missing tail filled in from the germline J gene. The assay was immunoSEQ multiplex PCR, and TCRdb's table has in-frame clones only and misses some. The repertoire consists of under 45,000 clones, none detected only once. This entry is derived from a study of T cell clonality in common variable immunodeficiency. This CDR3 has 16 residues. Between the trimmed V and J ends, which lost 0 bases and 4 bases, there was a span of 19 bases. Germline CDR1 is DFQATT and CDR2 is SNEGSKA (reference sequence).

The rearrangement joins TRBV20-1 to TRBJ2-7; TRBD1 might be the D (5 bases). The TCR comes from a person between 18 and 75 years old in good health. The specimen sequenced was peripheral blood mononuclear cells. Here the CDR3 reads CSARDGLQEIRYEQYF. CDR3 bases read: TGCAGTGCTAGAGATGGGTTACAGGAGATTCGTTACGAG.